This entry is about one T cell receptor (beta chain). Its matching antigen is unknown. Here immunoSEQ multiplex PCR was the method, and the copy in TCRdb shows in-frame clones only, minus some. The sample has more than 400,000 clones, 90% to 96% seen once; the top ten hold 0.055% to 0.075%. This sample is drawn from a study of shared clonotypes between healthy human individuals. About the study: Three plates each covered CD4 naive and memory; CD8 naive two, CD8 memory one. General study points: Non-shared clonotypes displayed generation probabilities falling below those of clonotypes present in all four donors.

The sequencing sample was made of naive CD4+ T cells sorted from blood. Subset specified: CD45RA+ positively selected. The TCR sequence derives from a woman under 40 in good health.

The DNA of the CDR3 is TGTGCCAGCCGATCAGTGAGGGGGTCCCTCTCCTGGAACACTGAAGCTTTCTTT. Its protein product is CASRSVRGSLSWNTEAFF. J is TRBJ1-1 and V is TRBV27, with D possibly matching TRBD1 (6 bases). Deletions cut 8 bases from V and 1 base from J, with 26 bases between. Per germline, CDR1 MNHEY and CDR2 SMNVEV (reference sequence). The CDR3 contains 18 residues.